This T cell receptor beta chain was obtained from a study of blood T cell repertoires in COVID-19. In the study overall: Samples taken during acute and convalescent COVID-19 were collected in the United States, Italy and Spain. PBMCs, B-cell-depleted T cells, or T cells were the source of the cDNA or gDNA that made up the material.

The CDR3 is 17 residues long. The germline gives CDR1 SGHVS, CDR2 FQNEAQ. The V and J ends lost 3 bases and 0 bases, in that order; junction bases with no gene match: 8. Authors' analysis steps: From reference gene primer amplification, estimates of nucleated cell counts were derived. Some clones are missing from TCRdb's copy, which holds only in-frame ones; the method was immunoSEQ multiplex PCR. Clone size and V and J calls were adopted from that table, with D and trimming inferred from the DNA. The profile shows just under 90,000 clones, more than 90% of them singletons. This sequence joins TRBV7-8 and TRBJ2-1; 7 bases fit TRBD2. What was sequenced was peripheral blood. The sequence was collected from a man aged 55 to 70 with acute or convalescent COVID-19. In DNA, the CDR3 is TGTGCCAGCAGCTTTCTGACTAGCCCTACCTCCTACAATGAGCAGTTCTTC. Its protein is CASSFLTSPTSYNEQFF.